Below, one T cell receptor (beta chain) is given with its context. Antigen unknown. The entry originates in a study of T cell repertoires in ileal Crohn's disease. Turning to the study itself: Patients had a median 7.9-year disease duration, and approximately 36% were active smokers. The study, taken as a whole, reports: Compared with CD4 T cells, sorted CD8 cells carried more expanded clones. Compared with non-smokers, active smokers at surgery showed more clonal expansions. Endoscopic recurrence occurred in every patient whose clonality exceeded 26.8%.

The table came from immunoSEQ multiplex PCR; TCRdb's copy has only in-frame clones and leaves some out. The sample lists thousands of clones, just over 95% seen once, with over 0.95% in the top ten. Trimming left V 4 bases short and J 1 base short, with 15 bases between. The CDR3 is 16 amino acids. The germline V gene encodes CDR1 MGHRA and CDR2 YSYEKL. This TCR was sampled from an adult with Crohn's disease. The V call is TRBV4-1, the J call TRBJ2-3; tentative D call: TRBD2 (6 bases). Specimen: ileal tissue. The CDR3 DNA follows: TGCGCCAGCAGCCTGGGATGGGGACTTCGCACAGATACGCAGTATTTT. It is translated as CASSLGWGLRTDTQYF.